The rows below give T cell receptor beta chains drawn from one sample of a study of PD-1 and CTLA-4 blockade in melanoma. TCRdb's copy holds only in-frame clones and misses some; the assay was immunoSEQ multiplex PCR. The data contain approximately 17,000 clones, roughly 73% of them singletons. The sequences come from CD8+ T cells from peripheral blood, collected before anti-PD-1 treatment. The receptor source for this set is a human donor with melanoma. Both conserved end residues are part of each CDR3. The order of the fields is CDR3 DNA, CDR3 protein, V gene, D gene, J gene, clone size. The D gene is left open where the match is weak. Where a row states a size, it is once, few, many or the class of an expanded clone; other rows omit it.

TGCGCCAGCAGCCAAGTTCCCCGGACTAGCGGGGTCACCGGGGAGCTGTTTTTT	CASSQVPRTSGVTGELFF	TRBV4-1	TRBD2	TRBJ2-2	-
TGTGCCATCAGTGAGGGACAGACATACGAGCAGTACTTC	CAISEGQTYEQYF	TRBV10-3	-	TRBJ2-7	hyperexpanded
TGTGCCAGCAGCTTAGCCGTAAACAGGGTTGGAGAGACCCAGTACTTC	CASSLAVNRVGETQYF	TRBV7-9	-	TRBJ2-5	-
TGTGCCAGTAGTATCGGGGCAGGTGGTACCTATGGCTACACCTTC	CASSIGAGGTYGYTF	TRBV19	-	TRBJ1-2	-
TGTGCCAGCAGCGTACCACAGGGGGACAATGAGCAGTTCTTC	CASSVPQGDNEQFF	TRBV9	TRBD1	TRBJ2-1	-
TGTGCCAGTAGATATAGGGGGTCATCTGAAGCTTTCTTT	CASRYRGSSEAFF	TRBV19	-	TRBJ1-1	-
TGTGCCAGCAGTTACTCGATGCGAGATGGCTACACCTTC	CASSYSMRDGYTF	TRBV6-5	-	TRBJ1-2	-
TGTGCCAGCAGTAACCCCTTAGGGGAGGCTAATGAAAAACTGTTTTTT	CASSNPLGEANEKLFF	TRBV25-1	-	TRBJ1-4	-
TGTGCCAGCAGCTTAGGGACAGGGGGTGTAGGGTCCTATGGCTACACCTTC	CASSLGTGGVGSYGYTF	TRBV7-8	TRBD1	TRBJ1-2	-
TGTGCCAGCAGCCCATTTGGGACAGGGGCCCACGAGCAGTACTTC	CASSPFGTGAHEQYF	TRBV27	TRBD1	TRBJ2-7	medium-sized
TGTGCCAGCAGCTTATGGGGTCCCGGGGAGCTGTTTTTT	CASSLWGPGELFF	TRBV13	-	TRBJ2-2	-
TGTGCCAGCAGCATGTACAGGGGGCCGACTGTTGAAAAACTGTTTTTT	CASSMYRGPTVEKLFF	TRBV7-9	TRBD1	TRBJ1-4	-
TGTGCCAGCAGTGAAGCAAAGGCGACTGAAGCTTTCTTT	CASSEAKATEAFF	TRBV6-1	-	TRBJ1-1	-
TGTGCCAGCAGACTCGGACAGGGTCGGGCTTTCTTT	CASRLGQGRAFF	TRBV12-3/TRBV12-4	TRBD1	TRBJ1-1	few
TGCAGCGTGCTAGAGTTAATTCCGGGACTAGTATATCCGGAGCTGTTTTTT	CSVLELIPGLVYPELFF	TRBV29-1	TRBD2	TRBJ2-2	-
TGTGCCAGCAGCTTAGATCCCCGGACAGGGGGTAGGTACTCTGAAGCTTTCTTT	CASSLDPRTGGRYSEAFF	TRBV11-2	TRBD1	TRBJ1-1	-
TGTGCTAGTGGTTTGGATGGGAGACAGGGGGCAACAGTGAACACCGGGGAGCTGTTTTTT	CASGLDGRQGATVNTGELFF	TRBV12-5	TRBD1	TRBJ2-2	-
TGTGCCAGCAATTTAGGAGGGGGGAACACTGAAGCTTTCTTT	CASNLGGGNTEAFF	TRBV19	-	TRBJ1-1	few
TGTGCCAGCAGCCAAGGTTCAAAGTTCGAGCAGACTAACTATGGCTACACCTTC	CASSQGSKFEQTNYGYTF	TRBV3-1/TRBV3-2	-	TRBJ1-2	once
TGTGCCAGCACCCGGGACCCGGGTGGGTACACTGAAGCTTTCTTT	CASTRDPGGYTEAFF	TRBV4-2	-	TRBJ1-1	-
TGTGCCATCAGTGAGTCGTGGGGGGGCAATCAGCCCCAGCATTTT	CAISESWGGNQPQHF	TRBV10-3	-	TRBJ1-5	-
TGTGCCAGCAACTGGGCAGGCTCCTACAATGAGCAGTTCTTC	CASNWAGSYNEQFF	TRBV27	-	TRBJ2-1	-
TGTGCCAGCAGCCCGGGACTAGCGGGAGAGACCCAGTACTTC	CASSPGLAGETQYF	TRBV3-1/TRBV3-2	TRBD2	TRBJ2-5	-
TGTGCCAGCGGACAGGGATTACCCCTCCACTTT	CASGQGLPLHF	TRBV12-3/TRBV12-4	TRBD1	TRBJ1-6	-
TGTGCCAGCAGTGAACGGGGCGGCGGCGACATTGCCTACGAGCAGTACTTC	CASSERGGGDIAYEQYF	TRBV2	-	TRBJ2-7	few
TGCAGCGTTGAAGATTGGCGAGCGGGAGATTGGCAGTTCTTC	CSVEDWRAGDWQFF	TRBV29-1	TRBD2	TRBJ2-1	-
TGTGCCAGCAGCTCGGCCCGCCCGGGGGGGGAGAATGAAAAACTGTTTTTT	CASSSARPGGENEKLFF	TRBV7-9	-	TRBJ1-4	-
TGCGCCAGCAGTGAGAGGGGAACCTACGAGCAGTACTTC	CASSERGTYEQYF	TRBV10-1	-	TRBJ2-7	-
TGTGCCAGCTCGGAGGGTCCACACTACGAGCAGTACTTC	CASSEGPHYEQYF	TRBV11-2	-	TRBJ2-7	-
TGTGCCAGCAGCCCCACCCCGAGCTCCTACAATGAGCAGTTCTTC	CASSPTPSSYNEQFF	TRBV7-6	-	TRBJ2-1	medium-sized
TGCAGCGTTGAAGAGGAAGGCGGCAACTATGGCTACACCTTC	CSVEEEGGNYGYTF	TRBV29-1	-	TRBJ1-2	once
TGTGCCAGCAGCCAAGATCGGGCTAGCGGGAACCGACACGAGCAGTACTTC	CASSQDRASGNRHEQYF	TRBV3-1/TRBV3-2	TRBD2	TRBJ2-7	-
TGTGCCAGCAGTTTGGGGGCGGGTAGGGAGCAGTTCTTC	CASSLGAGREQFF	TRBV12-3/TRBV12-4	-	TRBJ2-1	once
TGTGCCAGTAGTATTTCCCCGGTGAACACTGAAGCTTTCTTT	CASSISPVNTEAFF	TRBV19	-	TRBJ1-1	-
TGTGCCAGTAGTATAGATCGTGCAGGTTTTAACTATGGCTACACCTTC	CASSIDRAGFNYGYTF	TRBV19	-	TRBJ1-2	-
TGTGCCAGCAGCGACCGACAGGGAGACACTGAAGCTTTCTTT	CASSDRQGDTEAFF	TRBV7-9	TRBD1	TRBJ1-1	-
TGTGCCAGCAGTTTCGACCAGGGACTGGGCGGCTACACCTTC	CASSFDQGLGGYTF	TRBV6-5	-	TRBJ1-2	-
TGTGCCAGCAGCCAGGGGTCCGGGGGACAGAACACTGAAGCTTTCTTT	CASSQGSGGQNTEAFF	TRBV3-1/TRBV3-2	-	TRBJ1-1	few
TGTGCCAGCAGCTCAAGCCCCGGGACAGGGGCCCTCCACTCTGGAAACACCATATATTTT	CASSSSPGTGALHSGNTIYF	TRBV13	TRBD1	TRBJ1-3	-
TGTGCCAGCAGTTACGCGGATATGAACACTGAAGCTTTCTTT	CASSYADMNTEAFF	TRBV6-5	-	TRBJ1-1	-
TGTGCCAGTACCCCGACATCTATTAATGAAAAACTGTTTTTT	CASTPTSINEKLFF	TRBV19	-	TRBJ1-4	-
TGTGCCAGCAGTTTAGGGGTGAACACTGAAGCTTTCTTT	CASSLGVNTEAFF	TRBV12-3/TRBV12-4	-	TRBJ1-1	-
TGTGCCAGCAGTTACTGGAGCGGAGCTAACTATGGCTACACCTTC	CASSYWSGANYGYTF	TRBV6-5	-	TRBJ1-2	-
TGTGCCAGTAGGGGCAGGGGGTCATATGAGCAGTTCTTC	CASRGRGSYEQFF	TRBV19	TRBD1	TRBJ2-1	-
TGTGCCAGCAGCCTCGGTACCGGACAGGCCTATGGCTACACCTTC	CASSLGTGQAYGYTF	TRBV13	TRBD1	TRBJ1-2	few
TGTGCTAGTGGCCTGAGAGACAGGGGAAGGGAGACCCAGTACTTC	CASGLRDRGRETQYF	TRBV12-5	TRBD1	TRBJ2-5	-
TGCGCCAGCAGCTCCCCCACTTCCACAGGGGTAGGCAATGAGCAGTTCTTC	CASSSPTSTGVGNEQFF	TRBV4-1	TRBD1	TRBJ2-1	-
TGTGCCAGCAGCGTAGCGGTTAGCGGCCTGGGGGAGCAGTACTTC	CASSVAVSGLGEQYF	TRBV9	-	TRBJ2-7	-
TGTGCCAGCAGCTTAGCGACTAGCGGGAACACAGATACGCAGTATTTT	CASSLATSGNTDTQYF	TRBV7-6	TRBD2	TRBJ2-3	-
TGTGCCAGCAGTTTGGGCGGGGGCAATCAGCCCCAGCATTTT	CASSLGGGNQPQHF	TRBV27	-	TRBJ1-5	-
TGTGCCACCATGGACAGATCCAACACCGGGGAGCTGTTTTTT	CATMDRSNTGELFF	TRBV24-1	-	TRBJ2-2	-
TGTGCTAGTGGTTTGGTAATCGGGGGTGAGCAGTTCTTC	CASGLVIGGEQFF	TRBV12-5	-	TRBJ2-1	-
TGTGCCAGCAGCTTAGAATTTACGGGACAGGGGGCCTACGAGCAGTACTTC	CASSLEFTGQGAYEQYF	TRBV11-2	TRBD1	TRBJ2-7	once